This paragraph covers one TCR beta chain sequence. Its specificity is not known. The sample belongs to a study of blood T cells in healthy people across ages. Points from the study as a whole: Per-million-T-cell TCR beta diversity fell roughly linearly with age.

Germline V gives CDR1 DFQATT, CDR2 SNEGSKA (reference sequence). Deletions cut 0 bases from V and 5 bases from J, with 14 bases between. The CDR3 has 15 residues. The authors ran a second PCR of roughly 6 to 12 cycles using a sample-barcoded 5' primer and a J-beta primer mix. A tag from a template-switch adaptor with 12 random nucleotides marked each cDNA molecule. TCRdb ran MiXCR on the 5' RACE reads and lists one entry per CDR3 protein. The profile shows roughly 1,300,000 distinct CDR3 sequences, 59% of them singletons. Sequencing was performed on blood. The TCR comes from a man between 18 and 29 years old in good health. This rearrangement joins TRBV20-1 to TRBJ2-1, with D maybe TRBD1 (5 bases). The CDR3 is CSAREGQGEDNEQFF. Written as DNA, the CDR3 is TGCAGTGCTAGAGAGGGCCAGGGTGAGGACAATGAGCAGTTCTTC.